Listed below are T cell receptor beta chains from one sample, sequenced in a study of CD8 T cells in ankylosing spondylitis. Using its own MiXCR run on the 5' RACE reads, TCRdb lists one record per CDR3 protein. The profile shows fewer than 550,000 distinct CDR3 sequences, roughly 5.2% of them singletons. Sequenced sample: blood, either unsorted or a sorted T cell fraction (not recorded which). These TCRs come from a male donor with ankylosing spondylitis. The CDR3 runs from the conserved cysteine through the conserved F or W. The order of the fields is J gene, clone size, D gene, V gene, CDR3 protein, CDR3 DNA. The D gene is left open where the match is weak. Size is omitted from some rows. Given values are once, few, many or a class for expanded clones.

j_gene: TRBJ2-1; abundance: few; d_gene: .; v_gene: TRBV28; CDR3aa: CASSLAEPNEQFF; CDR3nt: TGTGCCAGCAGTTTAGCGGAGCCTAATGAGCAGTTCTTC
j_gene: TRBJ2-3; abundance: few; d_gene: TRBD1; v_gene: TRBV7-9; CDR3aa: CASSLRGRGDTQYF; CDR3nt: TGTGCCAGCAGCTTAAGGGGGCGCGGTGATACGCAGTATTTT
j_gene: TRBJ2-5; abundance: many; d_gene: TRBD2; v_gene: TRBV7-8; CDR3aa: CASSLLQTSGGGETQYF; CDR3nt: TGTGCCAGCAGCTTACTACAGACTAGCGGAGGAGGGGAGACCCAGTACTTC
j_gene: TRBJ2-1; abundance: .; d_gene: TRBD2; v_gene: TRBV20-1; CDR3aa: CCARRGGRWSSYNEQFF; CDR3nt: TGCTGTGCTAGACGGGGGGGGAGGTGGAGCTCCTACAATGAGCAGTTCTTC
j_gene: TRBJ2-3; abundance: many; d_gene: .; v_gene: TRBV27; CDR3aa: CASSYRAPGDTQYF; CDR3nt: TGTGCCAGCAGTTACCGGGCCCCGGGGGATACGCAGTATTTT
j_gene: TRBJ1-3; abundance: many; d_gene: .; v_gene: TRBV7-9; CDR3aa: CASSAQTGTGNTIYF; CDR3nt: TGTGCCAGCAGCGCCCAGACGGGTACTGGAAACACCATATATTTT
j_gene: TRBJ1-5; abundance: many; d_gene: .; v_gene: TRBV7-2; CDR3aa: CASSLQGQEPQHF; CDR3nt: TGTGCCAGCAGCTTACAGGGGCAGGAGCCCCAGCATTTT
j_gene: TRBJ2-7; abundance: many; d_gene: .; v_gene: TRBV29-1; CDR3aa: CSVAISSSRGEQYF; CDR3nt: TGCAGCGTTGCTATTTCGAGCAGCCGTGGCGAGCAGTACTTC
j_gene: TRBJ2-4; abundance: many; d_gene: TRBD2; v_gene: TRBV9; CDR3aa: CASSPRYLAGKNIQYF; CDR3nt: TGTGCCAGCAGCCCCCGGTACCTAGCGGGCAAAAACATTCAGTACTTC
j_gene: TRBJ1-1; abundance: few; d_gene: .; v_gene: TRBV10-3; CDR3aa: CAISGMQGIRFEAFF; CDR3nt: TGTGCCATCAGCGGGATGCAGGGGATCCGATTTGAAGCTTTCTTT
j_gene: TRBJ2-3; abundance: many; d_gene: .; v_gene: TRBV5-1; CDR3aa: CASSLASATDTQYF; CDR3nt: TGCGCCAGCAGCTTGGCATCAGCCACAGATACGCAGTATTTT
j_gene: TRBJ2-4; abundance: .; d_gene: .; v_gene: TRBV20-1; CDR3aa: CSARGGVKGIPAKNIQYF; CDR3nt: TGCAGTGCTAGAGGCGGTGTCAAAGGAATCCCAGCCAAAAACATTCAGTACTTC
j_gene: TRBJ2-1; abundance: many; d_gene: .; v_gene: TRBV4-3; CDR3aa: CASSQGRASDHYNEQFF; CDR3nt: TGCGCCAGCAGCCAGGGACGAGCTAGCGACCACTACAATGAGCAGTTCTTC
j_gene: TRBJ2-3; abundance: .; d_gene: TRBD2; v_gene: TRBV29-1; CDR3aa: CSVRIAGVTDTQYF; CDR3nt: TGCAGCGTTCGAATAGCGGGAGTAACAGATACGCAGTATTTT
j_gene: TRBJ1-2; abundance: few; d_gene: .; v_gene: TRBV2; CDR3aa: CASRQTGLDGYTF; CDR3nt: TGTGCCAGCAGGCAAACAGGGTTGGATGGCTACACCTTC
j_gene: TRBJ2-4; abundance: many; d_gene: .; v_gene: TRBV29-1; CDR3aa: CSVEGGRERNIQYF; CDR3nt: TGCAGCGTTGAAGGGGGCAGGGAAAGGAACATTCAGTACTTC
j_gene: TRBJ2-7; abundance: many; d_gene: .; v_gene: TRBV3-1; CDR3aa: CASSPRRADEQYF; CDR3nt: TGTGCCAGCAGCCCCAGGCGGGCTGACGAGCAGTACTTC
j_gene: TRBJ2-3; abundance: .; d_gene: .; v_gene: TRBV7-3; CDR3aa: CASSLNRAVVDTQYF; CDR3nt: TGTGCCAGCAGCTTAAACAGGGCCGTCGTAGATACGCAGTATTTT
j_gene: TRBJ2-7; abundance: many; d_gene: TRBD2; v_gene: TRBV4-2; CDR3aa: CASSQVRASGIYEQYF; CDR3nt: TGTGCCAGCAGCCAAGTCCGCGCTAGCGGGATCTACGAGCAGTACTTC
j_gene: TRBJ2-1; abundance: .; d_gene: TRBD1; v_gene: TRBV12-5; CDR3aa: CASGSGTGDFNEQFF; CDR3nt: TGTGCTAGTGGCTCCGGGACAGGGGACTTCAATGAGCAGTTCTTC
j_gene: TRBJ1-2; abundance: many; d_gene: .; v_gene: TRBV28; CDR3aa: CASSDPGLESYGYTF; CDR3nt: TGTGCCAGCTCCGACCCCGGGCTAGAATCTTATGGCTACACCTTC
j_gene: TRBJ1-1; abundance: many; d_gene: TRBD1; v_gene: TRBV12-3/TRBV12-4; CDR3aa: CASSLGQGGEAFF; CDR3nt: TGTGCCAGCAGTTTAGGACAGGGCGGTGAAGCTTTCTTT
j_gene: TRBJ2-2; abundance: many; d_gene: .; v_gene: TRBV5-1; CDR3aa: CASSAPDSAGELFF; CDR3nt: TGCGCCAGCAGCGCCCCTGACAGCGCCGGGGAGCTGTTTTTT
j_gene: TRBJ1-5; abundance: many; d_gene: .; v_gene: TRBV20-1; CDR3aa: CSARDPRPNQPQHF; CDR3nt: TGCAGTGCTAGAGATCCCAGGCCAAATCAGCCCCAGCATTTT
j_gene: TRBJ2-3; abundance: many; d_gene: .; v_gene: TRBV7-9; CDR3aa: CASTGARTDTQYF; CDR3nt: TGTGCCAGCACAGGGGCTCGGACAGATACGCAGTATTTT
j_gene: TRBJ2-3; abundance: many; d_gene: .; v_gene: TRBV7-2; CDR3aa: CASSSSRDTQYF; CDR3nt: TGTGCCAGCAGCTCGAGTCGAGATACGCAGTATTTT
j_gene: TRBJ1-5; abundance: many; d_gene: .; v_gene: TRBV7-2; CDR3aa: CASSLGGDGNQPQHF; CDR3nt: TGTGCCAGCAGCTTAGGAGGGGATGGCAATCAGCCCCAGCATTTT
j_gene: TRBJ1-4; abundance: many; d_gene: .; v_gene: TRBV7-2; CDR3aa: CASSLAVILNEKLFF; CDR3nt: TGTGCCAGCAGCTTAGCCGTGATACTAAATGAAAAACTGTTTTTT
j_gene: TRBJ2-6; abundance: many; d_gene: .; v_gene: TRBV5-6; CDR3aa: CASSFIGPGANVLTF; CDR3nt: TGTGCCAGCAGCTTCATTGGTCCTGGGGCCAACGTCCTGACTTTC
j_gene: TRBJ2-7; abundance: .; d_gene: TRBD2; v_gene: TRBV18; CDR3aa: CASSLRSGGEFAYEQYF; CDR3nt: TGTGCCAGCTCACTCCGGTCGGGGGGTGAGTTCGCCTACGAGCAGTACTTC
j_gene: TRBJ2-5; abundance: many; d_gene: .; v_gene: TRBV29-1; CDR3aa: CSVGLGSGRETQYF; CDR3nt: TGCAGCGTTGGACTGGGGTCAGGGCGAGAGACCCAGTACTTC
j_gene: TRBJ2-1; abundance: many; d_gene: .; v_gene: TRBV4-3; CDR3aa: CASSQDPASMNEQFF; CDR3nt: TGCGCCAGCAGCCAAGATCCCGCGTCAATGAATGAGCAGTTCTTC
j_gene: TRBJ2-1; abundance: .; d_gene: TRBD2; v_gene: TRBV12-3/TRBV12-4; CDR3aa: CASSFRGWLAGVKAYNEQFF; CDR3nt: TGTGCCAGCAGTTTTAGGGGTTGGCTAGCGGGAGTGAAAGCCTACAATGAGCAGTTCTTC
j_gene: TRBJ2-2; abundance: many; d_gene: .; v_gene: TRBV12-3/TRBV12-4; CDR3aa: CASTVGVSNTGELFF; CDR3nt: TGTGCCAGCACGGTGGGAGTGTCGAACACCGGGGAGCTGTTTTTT
j_gene: TRBJ1-3; abundance: many; d_gene: .; v_gene: TRBV5-1; CDR3aa: CASSSGPNTIYF; CDR3nt: TGCGCCAGCAGCTCGGGACCAAACACCATATATTTT